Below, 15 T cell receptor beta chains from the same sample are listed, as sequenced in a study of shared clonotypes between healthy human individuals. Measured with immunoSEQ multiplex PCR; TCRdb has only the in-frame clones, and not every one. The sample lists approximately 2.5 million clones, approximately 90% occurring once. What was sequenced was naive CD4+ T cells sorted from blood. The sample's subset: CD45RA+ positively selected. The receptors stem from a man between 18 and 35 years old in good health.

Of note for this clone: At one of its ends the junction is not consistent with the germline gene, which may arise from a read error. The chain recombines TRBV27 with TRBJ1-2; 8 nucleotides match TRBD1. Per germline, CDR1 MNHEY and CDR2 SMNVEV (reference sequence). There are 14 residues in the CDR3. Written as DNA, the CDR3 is TGTGCCAGCAGGGACCTAAGCAGGGGGCACGGTGACTCCTTC. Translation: CASRDLSRGHGDSF.

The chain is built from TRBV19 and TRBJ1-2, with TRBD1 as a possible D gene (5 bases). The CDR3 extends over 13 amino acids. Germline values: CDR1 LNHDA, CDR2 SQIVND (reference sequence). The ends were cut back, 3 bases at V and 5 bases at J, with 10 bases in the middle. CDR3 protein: CASSMTGAYGYTF. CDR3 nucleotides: TGTGCCAGTAGTATGACCGGGGCGTATGGCTACACCTTC.

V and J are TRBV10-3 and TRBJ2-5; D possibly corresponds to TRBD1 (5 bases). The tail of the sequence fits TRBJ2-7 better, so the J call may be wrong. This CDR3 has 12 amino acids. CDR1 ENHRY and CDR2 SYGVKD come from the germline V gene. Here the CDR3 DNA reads TGTGCCATCGGGGCGGCATCCTACGAGCAGTACTTC. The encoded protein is CAIGAASYEQYF.

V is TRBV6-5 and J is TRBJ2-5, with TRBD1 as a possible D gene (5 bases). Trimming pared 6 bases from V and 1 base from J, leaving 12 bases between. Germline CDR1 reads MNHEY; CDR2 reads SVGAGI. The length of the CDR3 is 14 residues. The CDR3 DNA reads TGTGCCAGCAGCGTGGACATCCTCCAAGAGACCCAGTACTTC. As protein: CASSVDILQETQYF.

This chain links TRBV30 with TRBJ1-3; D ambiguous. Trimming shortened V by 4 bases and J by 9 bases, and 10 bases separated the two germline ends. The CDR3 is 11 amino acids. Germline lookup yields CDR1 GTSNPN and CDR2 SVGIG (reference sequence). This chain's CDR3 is CAWILGSTIYF. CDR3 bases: TGTGCCTGGATACTCGGGAGCACCATATATTTT.

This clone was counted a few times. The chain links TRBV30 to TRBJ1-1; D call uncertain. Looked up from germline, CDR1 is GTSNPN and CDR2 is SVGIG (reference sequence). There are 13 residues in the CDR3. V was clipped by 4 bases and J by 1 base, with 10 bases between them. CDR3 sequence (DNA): TGTGCCTGGACTACACTGGGGAACACTGAAGCTTTCTTT. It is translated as CAWTTLGNTEAFF.

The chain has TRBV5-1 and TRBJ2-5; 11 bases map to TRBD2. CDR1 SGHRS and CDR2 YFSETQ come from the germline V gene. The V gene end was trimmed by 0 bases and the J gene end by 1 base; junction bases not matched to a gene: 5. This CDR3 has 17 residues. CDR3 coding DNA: TGCGCCAGCAGCTTGGTGGGTAGCGGGGGGGCCCAAGAGACCCAGTACTTC. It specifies CASSLVGSGGAQETQYF.

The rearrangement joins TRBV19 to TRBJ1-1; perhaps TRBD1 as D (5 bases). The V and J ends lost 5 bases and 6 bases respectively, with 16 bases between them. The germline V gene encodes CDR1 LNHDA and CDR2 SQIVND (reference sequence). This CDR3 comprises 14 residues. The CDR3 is CASSFFGGLSEAFF. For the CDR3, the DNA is TGTGCCAGTAGTTTCTTCGGGGGACTCTCTGAAGCTTTCTTT.

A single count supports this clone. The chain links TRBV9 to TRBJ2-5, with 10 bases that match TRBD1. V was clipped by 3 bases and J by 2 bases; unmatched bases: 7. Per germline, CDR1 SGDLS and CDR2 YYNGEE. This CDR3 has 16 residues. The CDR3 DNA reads TGTGCCAGCAGCGCCCCGGGACAGGGGAAGCAAGAGACCCAGTACTTC. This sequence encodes CASSAPGQGKQETQYF.

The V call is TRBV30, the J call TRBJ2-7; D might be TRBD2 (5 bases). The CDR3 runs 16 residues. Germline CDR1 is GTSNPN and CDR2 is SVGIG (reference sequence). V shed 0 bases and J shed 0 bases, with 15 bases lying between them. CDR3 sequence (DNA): TGTGCCTGGAGTGTAGGCCGCTTCAGCGGCTCCTACGAGCAGTACTTC. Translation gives CAWSVGRFSGSYEQYF.

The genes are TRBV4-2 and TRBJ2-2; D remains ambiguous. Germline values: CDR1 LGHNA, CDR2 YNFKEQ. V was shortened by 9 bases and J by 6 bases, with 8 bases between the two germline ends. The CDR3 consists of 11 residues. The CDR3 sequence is CASYEAGELFF. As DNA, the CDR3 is TGTGCCAGTTACGAGGCCGGGGAGCTGTTTTTT.

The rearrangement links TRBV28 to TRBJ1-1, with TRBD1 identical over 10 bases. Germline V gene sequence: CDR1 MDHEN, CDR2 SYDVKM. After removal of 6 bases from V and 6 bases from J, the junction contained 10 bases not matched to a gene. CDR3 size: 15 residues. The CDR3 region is CASSPRDRGVAEAFF. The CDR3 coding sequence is TGTGCCAGCAGCCCCAGGGACAGGGGAGTAGCTGAAGCTTTCTTT.

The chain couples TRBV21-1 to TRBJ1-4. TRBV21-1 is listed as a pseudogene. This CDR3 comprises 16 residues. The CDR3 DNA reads TGTGCCAGCAACCAAAGGGAGGGGGCAACTAATGAAAAACTGTTTTTT. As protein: CASNQREGATNEKLFF.

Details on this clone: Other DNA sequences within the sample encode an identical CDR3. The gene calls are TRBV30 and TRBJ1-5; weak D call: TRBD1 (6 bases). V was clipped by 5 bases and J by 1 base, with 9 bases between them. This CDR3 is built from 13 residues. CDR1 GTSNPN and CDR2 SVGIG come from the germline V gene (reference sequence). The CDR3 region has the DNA TGTGCCTGGTCAGGGGAGAGCAATCAGCCCCAGCATTTT. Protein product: CAWSGESNQPQHF. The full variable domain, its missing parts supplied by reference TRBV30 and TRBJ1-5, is SQTIHQWPATLVQPVGSPLSLECTVEGTSNPNLYWYRQAAGRGLQLLFYSVGIGQISSEVPQNLSASRPQDRQFILSSKKLLLSDSGFYLCAWSGESNQPQHFGDGTRLSIL.

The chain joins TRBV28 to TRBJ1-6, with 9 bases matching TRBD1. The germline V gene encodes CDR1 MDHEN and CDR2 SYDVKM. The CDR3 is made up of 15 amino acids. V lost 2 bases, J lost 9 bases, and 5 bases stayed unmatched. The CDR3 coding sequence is TGTGCCAGCAGTTTAGGGACAGGGCGGGGTTCACCCCTCCACTTT. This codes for CASSLGTGRGSPLHF.